Included here is one T cell receptor (beta chain) sequence, with context. The antigen remains undetermined. This sample is part of a study of CD8 T cells in ankylosing spondylitis. Points from the study as a whole: Earlier work had already found some motif variants in reactive arthritis synovial fluid and blood. Disease-associated clones were reportedly significantly overrepresented in matched ankylosing spondylitis synovial fluid.

Germline V CDR1 and CDR2: DFQATT, SNEGSKA (reference sequence). The CDR3 sequence is 14 residues long. The J segment lost 9 bases and the V segment lost 6 bases, leaving 11 bases of the junction unmatched. MiXCR was run by TCRdb on the 5' RACE reads, yielding one entry per CDR3 protein. The table includes 150,000 or so distinct CDR3 sequences, 30% to 35% detected once. The sample comprised synovial fluid, either unsorted or a sorted T cell fraction (not recorded which). The clonotype originates from a male donor with ankylosing spondylitis. The J gene is TRBJ2-1, the V gene TRBV20-1; 10 bases align to TRBD2. The CDR3 nucleotides are TGCAGTGCCAGTAGCGGGGGGACGCGCGGTGAGCAGTTCTTC. Translation gives CSASSGGTRGEQFF.